The rows below give T cell receptor beta chains drawn from one sample of a study of beta chain features in type 1 diabetes. Using immunoSEQ multiplex PCR, the repertoire was profiled, and TCRdb retains in-frame clones only, with some absent. This sample has about 130,000 clones, with about 9.2% found just once. The source material was central memory CD4+ T cells from blood. These receptors were taken from a man aged 18 to 29 in good health. The CDR3 runs from the conserved cysteine through the conserved F or W. A D gene is named only where the DNA matches it firmly. Clone size is shown for a subset of rows, as once, few, many or a class of expanded clone.

many	TRBV14	-	TRBJ2-7	CASSVRDEQYF	TGTGCCAGCAGCGTCAGGGACGAGCAGTACTTC
-	TRBV5-5	TRBD1	TRBJ2-3	CASSLDRGRVGTDTQYF	TGTGCCAGCAGCCTGGACAGGGGGCGCGTGGGCACAGATACGCAGTATTTT
-	TRBV6-6	TRBD2	TRBJ2-3	CASKNSGGALDTQYF	TGTGCCAGCAAGAATAGCGGGGGGGCCTTAGATACGCAGTATTTT
-	TRBV7-8	-	TRBJ2-1	CASSFTYSSYNEQFF	TGTGCCAGCAGTTTCACTTACAGCTCCTACAATGAGCAGTTCTTC
-	TRBV4-1	TRBD2	TRBJ2-2	CASSKSRTSLTGELFF	TGCGCCAGCAGTAAAAGTCGGACTAGCCTGACCGGGGAGCTGTTTTTT
-	TRBV5-1	-	TRBJ2-7	CASSLSDRPPYEQYF	TGCGCCAGCAGCTTGAGTGACAGGCCACCCTACGAGCAGTACTTC
few	TRBV29-1	-	TRBJ1-2	CSVPGSSTAYGYTF	TGCAGCGTTCCCGGCTCTTCGACAGCCTATGGCTACACCTTC
few	TRBV7-2	TRBD1	TRBJ1-5	CASSSPDRGGNQPQHF	TGTGCCAGCAGCTCACCGGACAGGGGGGGTAATCAGCCCCAGCATTTT
-	TRBV9	-	TRBJ2-5	CASSVGQRQETQYF	TGTGCCAGCAGCGTCGGACAGAGACAAGAGACCCAGTACTTC
-	TRBV6-5	-	TRBJ1-5	CASSSEAGAERQPQHF	TGTGCCAGCAGTTCTGAGGCAGGGGCCGAGCGTCAGCCCCAGCATTTT
-	TRBV29-1	-	TRBJ1-1	CSVDRGTNTDAFF	TGCAGCGTTGATAGGGGAACTAACACTGACGCTTTCTTT
few	TRBV2	TRBD2	TRBJ2-1	CASRVSLAGVNEQFF	TGTGCCAGCAGAGTGAGTCTAGCGGGGGTTAATGAGCAGTTCTTC
few	TRBV7-6	TRBD2	TRBJ2-3	CASSPTSGLGTDTQYF	TGTGCCAGCAGCCCTACTAGCGGGCTAGGCACAGATACGCAGTATTTT
-	TRBV6-5	TRBD1	TRBJ2-6	CASSRQGRNVLTF	TGTGCCAGCAGTCGACAGGGAAGGAACGTCCTGACTTTC
-	TRBV11-2	-	TRBJ2-3	CASSSHGGSTDTQYF	TGTGCCAGCAGCTCCCACGGGGGATCCACAGATACGCAGTATTTT
few	TRBV2	-	TRBJ1-2	CASSGQNNGYTF	TGTGCCAGCAGTGGACAGAATAATGGCTACACCTTC
-	TRBV7-6	-	TRBJ2-1	CASSLLLAGRGVGEQFF	TGTGCCAGCAGCTTACTGTTGGCCGGCAGGGGAGTGGGTGAGCAGTTCTTC
many	TRBV30	TRBD1	TRBJ2-7	CAWSDRAYEQYF	TGTGCCTGGAGCGACAGGGCCTACGAGCAGTACTTC
few	TRBV18	TRBD1	TRBJ2-7	CASSRDGTGGDEQYF	TGTGCCAGCTCTCGAGACGGGACAGGGGGTGACGAGCAGTACTTC
-	TRBV5-1	TRBD1	TRBJ2-5	CASSPPWTGQETQYF	TGCGCCAGCAGCCCCCCGTGGACAGGGCAAGAGACCCAGTACTTC
-	TRBV4-3	-	TRBJ1-1	CASSQGGGPPEAFF	TGCGCCAGCAGCCAGGGTGGAGGGCCACCTGAAGCTTTCTTT
few	TRBV11-2	-	TRBJ1-5	CASSLSGGGSNQPQHF	TGTGCCAGCAGCTTATCGGGGGGAGGGAGCAATCAGCCCCAGCATTTT
few	TRBV7-2	-	TRBJ2-2	CASSTQNTGELFF	TGTGCCAGCAGCACTCAGAACACCGGGGAGCTGTTTTTT
few	TRBV5-6	-	TRBJ2-3	CASSFRQGITDTQYF	TGTGCCAGCAGCTTCCGCCAGGGGATAACAGATACGCAGTATTTT
-	TRBV27	TRBD1	TRBJ2-7	CASKIGTGAYEQYF	TGTGCCAGCAAGATCGGGACAGGGGCCTACGAGCAGTACTTC
few	TRBV30	-	TRBJ1-5	CAWSVLGPQPQHF	TGTGCCTGGAGTGTTCTTGGCCCTCAGCCCCAGCATTTT
-	TRBV4-1	-	TRBJ2-3	CASSQDRVDTQYF	TGCGCCAGCAGCCAAGATCGGGTAGATACGCAGTATTTT
many	TRBV19	-	TRBJ1-1	CASSIRQNTEAFF	TGTGCCAGTAGTATACGACAGAACACTGAAGCTTTCTTT
few	TRBV6-5	TRBD1	TRBJ2-7	CASRETGADEQYF	TGTGCCAGCAGAGAAACAGGGGCCGACGAGCAGTACTTC
-	TRBV11-3	TRBD1	TRBJ2-5	CASSSGRGGETQYF	TGTGCCAGCAGCTCAGGGAGAGGGGGCGAGACCCAGTACTTC
few	TRBV7-9	-	TRBJ2-5	CASSLNAETQYF	TGTGCCAGCAGCTTAAACGCGGAGACCCAGTACTTC
few	TRBV6-5	-	TRBJ1-2	CASSAEQVSYGYTF	TGTGCCAGCAGTGCAGAACAGGTCTCCTATGGCTACACCTTC
-	TRBV6-4	TRBD1	TRBJ1-5	CASSGTGSNQPQHF	TGTGCCAGCAGTGGGACAGGGAGCAATCAGCCCCAGCATTTT
-	TRBV7-3	TRBD2	TRBJ2-5	CASSLQGTTGETQYF	TGTGCCAGCAGCTTACAAGGGACTACCGGAGAGACCCAGTACTTC
many	TRBV18	TRBD1	TRBJ1-2	CASSPSTDRPNYGYTF	TGTGCCAGCTCACCCTCCACGGACAGGCCTAACTATGGCTACACCTTC
many	TRBV18	TRBD2	TRBJ2-1	CASSPGLAVNEQFF	TGTGCCAGCTCACCGGGACTAGCGGTCAATGAGCAGTTCTTC
-	TRBV19	TRBD1	TRBJ1-5	CASSIGDRGGSNQPQHF	TGTGCCAGTAGTATCGGGGACAGGGGGGGAAGCAATCAGCCCCAGCATTTT
few	TRBV11-3	-	TRBJ2-1	CASSLDHSGTGSSYNEQFF	TGTGCCAGCAGCTTAGACCACTCCGGGACTGGAAGCTCCTACAATGAGCAGTTCTTC
-	TRBV4-1	-	TRBJ1-2	CASSQDLLANYGYTF	TGTGCCAGCAGCCAAGATCTCTTAGCTAACTATGGCTACACCTTC
few	TRBV7-8	-	TRBJ1-3	CASSHSGTGNTIYF	TGTGCCAGCAGCCACTCGGGGACTGGAAACACCATATATTTT
few	TRBV7-2	-	TRBJ2-3	CASSLEGGTDTQYF	TGTGCCAGCAGCCTCGAAGGGGGAACAGATACGCAGTATTTT